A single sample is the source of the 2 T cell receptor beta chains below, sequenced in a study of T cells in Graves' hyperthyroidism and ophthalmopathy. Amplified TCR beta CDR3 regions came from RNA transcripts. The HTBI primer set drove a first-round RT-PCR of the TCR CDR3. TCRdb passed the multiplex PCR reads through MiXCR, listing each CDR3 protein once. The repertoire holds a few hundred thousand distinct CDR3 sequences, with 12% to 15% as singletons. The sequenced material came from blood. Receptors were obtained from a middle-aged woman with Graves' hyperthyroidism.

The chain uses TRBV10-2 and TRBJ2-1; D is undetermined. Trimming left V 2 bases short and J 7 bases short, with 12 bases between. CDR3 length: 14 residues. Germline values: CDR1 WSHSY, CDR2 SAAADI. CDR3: CASSEILAMNEQFF. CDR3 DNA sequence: TGCGCCAGCAGTGAGATTCTGGCTATGAATGAGCAGTTCTTC.

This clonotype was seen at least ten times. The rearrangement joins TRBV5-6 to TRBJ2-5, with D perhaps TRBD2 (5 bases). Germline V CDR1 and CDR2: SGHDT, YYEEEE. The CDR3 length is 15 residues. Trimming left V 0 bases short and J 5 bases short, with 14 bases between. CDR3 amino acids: CASSLVRDPRETQYF. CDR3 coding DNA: TGTGCCAGCAGCTTGGTCCGGGATCCGAGGGAGACCCAGTACTTC.